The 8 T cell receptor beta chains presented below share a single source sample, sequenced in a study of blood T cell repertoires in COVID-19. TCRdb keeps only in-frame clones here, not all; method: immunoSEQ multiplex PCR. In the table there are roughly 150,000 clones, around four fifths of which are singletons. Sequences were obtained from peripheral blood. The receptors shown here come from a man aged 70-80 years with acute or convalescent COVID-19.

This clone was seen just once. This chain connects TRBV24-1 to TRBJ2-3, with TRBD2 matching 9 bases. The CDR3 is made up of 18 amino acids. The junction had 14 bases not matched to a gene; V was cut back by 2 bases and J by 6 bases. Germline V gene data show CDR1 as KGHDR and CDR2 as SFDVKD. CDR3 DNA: TGTGCCACCAGTGATTGGCTTGGTAGTAGCGGGAGCGAGGATACGCAGTATTTT. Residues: CATSDWLGSSGSEDTQYF.

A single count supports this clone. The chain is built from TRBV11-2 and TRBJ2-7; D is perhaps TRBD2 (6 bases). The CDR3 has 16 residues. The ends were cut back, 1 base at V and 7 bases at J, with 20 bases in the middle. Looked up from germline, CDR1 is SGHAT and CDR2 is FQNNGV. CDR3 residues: CASSLVAGRGVYEQYF. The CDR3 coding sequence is TGTGCCAGCAGCTTAGTAGCCGGGAGAGGGGTGTATGAGCAGTACTTC.

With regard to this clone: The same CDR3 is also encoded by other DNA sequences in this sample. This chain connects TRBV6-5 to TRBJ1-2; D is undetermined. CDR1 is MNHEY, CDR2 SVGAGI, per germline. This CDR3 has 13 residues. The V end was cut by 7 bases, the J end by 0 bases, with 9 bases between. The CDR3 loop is CASKRDSNYGYTF. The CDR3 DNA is TGTGCCAGCAAGAGAGACTCTAACTATGGCTACACCTTC.

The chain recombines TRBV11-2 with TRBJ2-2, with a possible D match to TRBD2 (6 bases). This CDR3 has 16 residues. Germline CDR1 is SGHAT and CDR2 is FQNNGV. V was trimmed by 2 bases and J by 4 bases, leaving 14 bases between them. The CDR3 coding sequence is TGTGCCAGCAGCTTATTACCGGGACTTTTCACCGGGGAGCTGTTTTTT. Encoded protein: CASSLLPGLFTGELFF.

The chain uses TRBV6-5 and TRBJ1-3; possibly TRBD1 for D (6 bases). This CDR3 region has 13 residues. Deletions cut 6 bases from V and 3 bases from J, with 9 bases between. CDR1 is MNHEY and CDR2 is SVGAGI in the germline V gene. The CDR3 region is CASRRGYGNTIYF. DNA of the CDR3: TGTGCCAGCAGAAGGGGGTATGGAAACACCATATATTTT.

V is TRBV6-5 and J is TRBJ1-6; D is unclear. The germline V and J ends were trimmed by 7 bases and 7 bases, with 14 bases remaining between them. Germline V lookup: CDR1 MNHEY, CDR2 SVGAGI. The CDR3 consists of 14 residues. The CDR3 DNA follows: TGTGCCAGCACCTCGAGTAACGGGAATTCACCCCTCCACTTT. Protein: CASTSSNGNSPLHF.

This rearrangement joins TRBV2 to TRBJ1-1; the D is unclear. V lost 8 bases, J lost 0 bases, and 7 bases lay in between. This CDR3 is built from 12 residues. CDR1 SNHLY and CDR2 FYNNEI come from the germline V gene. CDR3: CASQQMNTEAFF. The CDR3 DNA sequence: TGTGCCAGCCAACAGATGAACACTGAAGCTTTCTTT.

CDR3 loop: CASRRAQGEASYNEQFF. The CDR3 DNA sequence: TGTGCCAGTAGGAGGGCCCAGGGGGAGGCCTCCTACAATGAGCAGTTCTTC. The rearrangement uses TRBV19 and TRBJ2-1; D is possibly TRBD1 (7 bases). V lost 6 bases and J 0 bases, leaving 18 bases between the germline ends. The CDR3 totals 17 residues. Per germline, CDR1 LNHDA and CDR2 SQIVND (reference sequence).